The 13 T cell receptor beta chains below were found in one sample sequenced in a study of regulatory T cells in long-lasting Graves disease. With iRepertoire HTBI primers and Arm-PCR of CDR3 regions, TCR beta libraries were built. TCRdb passed the multiplex PCR reads through MiXCR, listing each CDR3 protein once. This table holds approximately 400,000 distinct CDR3 sequences, around 21% found once. This sample's time point: persistent/refractory GD, antithyroid drugs over 5 years with positive TRAb. Construction of the TCR library relied on RNA isolated from PBMCs. The specimen was peripheral blood mononuclear cells (PBMCs), collected when the disease was refractory, from a patient treated with antithyroid drugs. These receptors were obtained from a female donor with Graves disease.

Many counts were recorded for this clonotype. The genes are TRBV24-1 and TRBJ2-7; TRBD1 matches 8 bases. Germline V gene sequence: CDR1 KGHDR, CDR2 SFDVKD. This CDR3 is 14 amino acids long. The V and J ends lost 12 bases and 6 bases, in that order; junction bases with no gene match: 15. The CDR3 region has the DNA TGTGCCCTCAAGGTTTTGTCAGGGGGCTGCGAGCAGTACTTC. Residues: CALKVLSGGCEQYF.

This clonotype came up many times. This chain links TRBV6-1 with TRBJ1-2; 7 nucleotides line up with TRBD1. The CDR3 has 14 amino acids. Per germline, CDR1 MNHNS and CDR2 SASEGT. J was trimmed by 1 base and V by 5 bases; bases with no gene match: 4. Here the CDR3 DNA reads TGTGCCAGCAGTCGACAGGGATTTAACTATGGCTACACCTTC. Translating it yields CASSRQGFNYGYTF.

Many counts were recorded for this clonotype. The rearrangement links TRBV18 to TRBJ1-4; perhaps TRBD1 as D (6 bases). CDR1 and CDR2 (germline): KGHSH, LQKENI. V lost 3 bases to trimming and J lost 3 bases, with 14 bases between them. This CDR3 comprises 16 residues. This CDR3 reads CASSPKGEPSNEKLFF. The CDR3 nucleotides are TGTGCCAGCTCACCGAAGGGGGAACCCTCTAATGAAAAACTGTTTTTT.

The V and J genes are TRBV18 and TRBJ2-5; possibly TRBD1 for D (6 bases). The end of the DNA aligns better with TRBJ2-7, so the J call may be wrong. CDR1 and CDR2 (germline): KGHSH, LQKENI. The CDR3 consists of 17 residues. The CDR3 spells CASSPLGGKGVRSEQYF. DNA for the CDR3: TGTGCCAGCTCACCACTTGGGGGCAAAGGGGTCCGCTCCGAGCAGTACTTC.

Many counts were recorded for this clonotype. This chain connects TRBV28 to TRBJ1-6; a possible D gene is TRBD1 (5 bases). The CDR3 length is 13 residues. V lost 6 bases to trimming and J lost 7 bases, with 10 bases between them. CDR1 and CDR2 (germline): MDHEN, SYDVKM. CDR3 sequence: CASRSAGNSPLHF. The CDR3 DNA is TGTGCCAGCAGGTCCGCAGGGAATTCACCCCTCCACTTT.

The rearrangement links TRBV4-3 to TRBJ1-1; no firm D call. V lost 0 bases and J lost 0, with 5 bases in between. Looked up from germline, CDR1 is LGHNA and CDR2 is YSLEER. CDR3 length: 14 amino acids. The DNA for the CDR3 is TGCGCCAGCAGCCAAGACACGGTGAACACTGAAGCTTTCTTT. Translated, it gives CASSQDTVNTEAFF.

The chain combines TRBV7-2 with TRBJ2-3; D is unresolved. Trimming stripped 5 bases from V and 6 bases from J, with 12 bases between. The CDR3 runs to 13 residues. The germline gives CDR1 SGHTA, CDR2 FQGNSA. CDR3 protein: CASSESRQDTQYF. CDR3 in DNA: TGTGCCAGCAGCGAGTCCCGGCAGGATACGCAGTATTTT.

The chain employs TRBV29-1 and TRBJ1-2; the D is unclear. The CDR3 loop spans 11 amino acids. Germline CDR1 reads SQVTM; CDR2 reads ANQGSEA. V lost 2 bases to trimming and J lost 8 bases, with 9 bases between them. Written as DNA, the CDR3 is TGCAGCGTTGAACTAACGAGGGGCTACACCTTC. It specifies CSVELTRGYTF.

This clonotype was counted ten times or more. The chain has TRBV11-2 and TRBJ2-7; 10 nucleotides match TRBD2. V lost 4 bases to trimming and J lost 7 bases; unmatched junction nucleotides: 13. This CDR3 spans 16 amino acids. Germline V CDR1 and CDR2: SGHAT, FQNNGV. The CDR3 bases are TGTGCCAGCAGCTCTATCCTTGCTAGCGGGAGATGGGAGCAGTACTTC. Translation gives CASSSILASGRWEQYF.

This clonotype was counted between two and nine times. The chain couples TRBV20-1 to TRBJ2-7; 7 bases are a match to TRBD2. Per germline, CDR1 DFQATT and CDR2 SNEGSKA (reference sequence). The CDR3 length is 16 residues. After removal of 0 bases from V and 1 base from J, the junction contained 9 bases not matched to a gene. The CDR3 is CSARDPTGGLSYEQYF. The CDR3 region has the DNA TGCAGTGCTAGAGATCCGACGGGAGGCCTTTCCTACGAGCAGTACTTC.

This clonotype was observed at least ten times. The genes are TRBV10-3 and TRBJ2-7; TRBD2 is a possible D gene (6 bases). This CDR3 is 13 amino acids long. In germline, CDR1 is ENHRY, CDR2 SYGVKD. The V gene lost 3 bases and the J gene lost 11 bases, with 17 bases spanning the gap. The CDR3 sequence: CAISDRRGEEEYF. Written as DNA, the CDR3 is TGTGCCATCAGTGATCGGCGCGGGGAGGAGGAGTACTTC.

As concerns this clonotype: A read error may be the cause here, since a much bigger clone is one base away. The V call is TRBV6-5, the J call TRBJ2-7; the D call may be TRBD1 or TRBD2 (5 bases each). Per the germline V gene, CDR1 is MNHEY and CDR2 is SVGAGI. Trimming took 0 bases from V and 5 from J, leaving 14 bases between them. The CDR3 has 15 amino acids. The CDR3 DNA is TGTGCCAGCAGTTACTCCGAGGGACGGGGACACGAGCAGTACTTC. Translation gives CASSYSEGRGHEQYF.

This clonotype was seen at least ten times. V and J are TRBV28 and TRBJ1-5; perhaps TRBD1 as D (5 bases). The CDR3 is made up of 15 amino acids. Per germline, CDR1 MDHEN and CDR2 SYDVKM. V was trimmed by 3 bases and J by 3 bases, leaving 12 bases between them. CDR3 nucleotide sequence: TGTGCCAGCAGTTTCCCTGGGGGACTCAATCAGCCCCAGCATTTT. The encoded protein is CASSFPGGLNQPQHF.